The source of this T cell receptor beta chain is a study of cytomegalovirus exposure and HLA in healthy donors. Turning to the study itself: There were tens of millions of unique TCRs (from HLA-typed donors) in an early data release.

PCR amplification relied on 60 Vbeta primers (plus 13 Jbeta primers). Profiled with immunoSEQ multiplex PCR; TCRdb holds only in-frame clones, not every one. This table holds some 190,000 clones, 81% found once. Germline V gene sequence: CDR1 SGHVS, CDR2 FQNEAQ. This CDR3 comprises 16 residues. The J segment lost 3 bases and the V segment lost 1 base, leaving 5 bases of the junction unmatched. This sequence originates from a man between 18 and 29 years old in good health and CMV-seronegative. Sequenced sample: PBMCs. The V call is TRBV7-8, the J call TRBJ2-1, with 8 bases fitting TRBD2. DNA for the CDR3: TGTGCCAGCAGCTTAGGGGTAGCGGGAAGCTACAATGAGCAGTTCTTC. It specifies CASSLGVAGSYNEQFF.